The 18 T cell receptor beta chains below come from one sample, sequenced in a study of cytomegalovirus exposure and HLA in healthy donors. The study ran its PCR with 60 Vbeta and 13 Jbeta primers. Clones were read by immunoSEQ multiplex PCR, and TCRdb kept only the in-frame ones, dropping some. Here the sample spans 140,000 to 150,000 clones, 70% to 80% being singletons. The sequenced material came from PBMCs. The receptors here all came from a woman aged 55-69 years in good health and CMV-seropositive.

The chain employs TRBV5-1 and TRBJ2-5, with TRBD2 identical over 7 bases. The DNA end is a closer match to TRBJ2-7, so the J assignment may be wrong. The CDR3 is made up of 14 amino acids. The germline V gene encodes CDR1 SGHRS and CDR2 YFSETQ. CDR3 DNA sequence: TGCGCCAGCAGCCATAGCGGGCCTACCTACGAGCAGTACTTC. This sequence encodes CASSHSGPTYEQYF.

This chain connects TRBV5-6 to TRBJ1-1; 10 bases fit TRBD1. CDR1 and CDR2 from the germline V gene are SGHDT and YYEEEE. The CDR3 runs to 16 residues. V shed 4 bases and J 3 bases; nucleotides not matched to a gene: 9. CDR3 sequence (DNA): TGTGCCAGCAGCCCTATGACAGGGGGCGGGCACACTGAAGCTTTCTTT. The encoded protein is CASSPMTGGGHTEAFF.

This clone has more than one count but fewer than ten. A junction boundary mismatches the germline segment, possibly from a read error. This chain connects TRBV6-1 to TRBJ1-1, with 7 bases fitting TRBD1. Germline CDR1 and CDR2: MNHNS and SASEGT. This CDR3 has 14 amino acids. CDR3 loop: CASREGGAKSEAFF. The CDR3 nucleotides are TGTGCCAGCAGGGAAGGGGGCGCGAAGTCTGAAGCTTTCTTT.

The chain employs TRBV6-1 and TRBJ1-3; D is ambiguous. This CDR3 is built from 16 residues. CDR1 and CDR2 from the germline V gene are MNHNS and SASEGT. Trimming left V 2 bases short and J 0 bases short, with 11 bases between. As DNA, the CDR3 is TGTGCCAGCAGTGAATTCGTAGTCGGCTCTGGAAACACCATATATTTT. Its protein product is CASSEFVVGSGNTIYF.

Only a few counts were recorded for this clone. The J gene is TRBJ2-5, the V gene TRBV28; no firm D call. Trimming pared 7 bases from V and 6 bases from J, leaving 15 bases between. Germline V gene data show CDR1 as MDHEN and CDR2 as SYDVKM. The CDR3 has 13 amino acids. The chain's CDR3 is CASTARPAKTQYF. The CDR3 DNA is TGTGCCAGCACGGCGAGGCCAGCGAAGACCCAGTACTTC.

The J gene is TRBJ2-7, the V gene TRBV27; D possibly corresponds to TRBD1 (5 bases). Looked up from germline, CDR1 is MNHEY and CDR2 is SMNVEV (reference sequence). The CDR3 contains 15 residues. V lost 2 bases, J lost 4 bases, and 15 bases lay in between. The CDR3 here is CASSLGAVLIYEQYF. CDR3 bases: TGTGCCAGCAGTTTAGGGGCGGTACTTATTTACGAGCAGTACTTC.

This clone was found a few times. The gene calls are TRBV11-2 and TRBJ2-1; D remains unclear. The V end lost 5 bases, the J end lost 6 bases, and 14 bases lay between the germline ends. The CDR3 loop spans 14 amino acids. CDR1 is SGHAT, CDR2 FQNNGV, per germline. The CDR3 reads CASSIRVVTNEQFF. Here the CDR3 DNA reads TGTGCCAGCAGCATCCGCGTGGTAACCAATGAGCAGTTCTTC.

J is TRBJ1-5 and V is TRBV14, with D unclear. CDR3 length: 13 amino acids. Trimming left V 0 bases short and J 6 bases short, with 6 bases between. Germline-derived CDR1 and CDR2 are SGHDN and FVKESK. The CDR3 DNA reads TGTGCCAGCAGCCAAGATGAGGGTCAGCCCCAGCATTTT. This encodes CASSQDEGQPQHF.

This chain connects TRBV5-1 to TRBJ2-3; D possibly corresponds to TRBD1 (7 bases). Germline loops: CDR1 SGHRS, CDR2 YFSETQ. The CDR3 is made up of 16 amino acids. V dropped 2 bases and J dropped 1 base, with 14 bases sitting between them. The CDR3 coding sequence is TGCGCCAGCAGCTTCGGGACAGCGGGCCGCACAGATACGCAGTATTTT. Its protein product is CASSFGTAGRTDTQYF.

Here the CDR3 reads CASSRKGEQYF. The CDR3 DNA follows: TGTGCCAGCAGTCGAAAGGGGGAGCAGTACTTC. J is TRBJ2-7 and V is TRBV28; maybe TRBD1 (5 bases). The germline V gene encodes CDR1 MDHEN and CDR2 SYDVKM. Trimming left V 5 bases short and J 7 bases short, with 9 bases between. The CDR3 extends over 11 amino acids.

The J gene is TRBJ1-5, the V gene TRBV7-2; D unresolved. Per the germline V gene, CDR1 is SGHTA and CDR2 is FQGNSA. The CDR3 sequence is 13 residues long. V lost 2 bases and J 5 bases, leaving 7 bases between the germline ends. CDR3 protein: CASSLWGDQPQHF. CDR3 coding DNA: TGTGCCAGCAGCTTATGGGGAGATCAGCCCCAGCATTTT.

This clone was seen only a few times. V is TRBV19 and J is TRBJ1-2; perhaps TRBD1 as D (6 bases). V was shortened by 1 base and J by 4 bases, with 7 bases between the two germline ends. This CDR3 has 13 residues. CDR1 is LNHDA, CDR2 SQIVND, per germline (reference sequence). Written as DNA, the CDR3 is TGTGCCAGTAGTATAGGAGGGGGCTATGGCTACACCTTC. This gives the protein CASSIGGGYGYTF. Drawing the rest from reference TRBV19 and TRBJ1-2, the complete variable domain is DGGITQSPKYLFRKEGQNVTLSCEQNLNHDAMYWYRQDPGQGLRLIYYSQIVNDFQKGDIAEGYSVSREKKESFPLTVTSAQKNPTAFYLCASSIGGGYGYTFGSGTRLTVV.

The rearrangement uses TRBV7-8 and TRBJ2-5, with 8 positions matching TRBD1. TRBJ2-7 explains the end of the DNA better; the J call may be wrong. The germline V gene has CDR1 SGHVS and CDR2 FQNEAQ. The CDR3 has 17 residues. CDR3 in amino acids: CASSLTPAGTGHYEQYF. For the CDR3, the DNA is TGTGCCAGCAGCTTAACTCCCGCCGGGACAGGACACTACGAGCAGTACTTC.

The chain carries TRBV28 and TRBJ1-2; D remains ambiguous. CDR3 length: 14 amino acids. The germline V gene encodes CDR1 MDHEN and CDR2 SYDVKM. V was trimmed by 4 bases and J by 2 bases, leaving 11 bases between them. CDR3: CASSSVSVNYGYTF. In DNA form, the CDR3 reads TGTGCCAGCAGTTCTGTCAGTGTAAACTATGGCTACACCTTC.

V and J are TRBV6-1 and TRBJ2-7, with D maybe TRBD2 (5 bases). Trimming took 3 bases from V and 3 from J, leaving 21 bases between them. CDR3 size: 17 residues. Germline CDR1 MNHNS, CDR2 SASEGT. The CDR3 sequence is CASSDPGSAQLSYEQYF. The CDR3 DNA sequence: TGTGCCAGCAGTGATCCGGGGAGCGCCCAACTGAGCTACGAGCAGTACTTC.

This rearrangement joins TRBV27 to TRBJ1-2; D remains ambiguous. Looked up from germline, CDR1 is MNHEY and CDR2 is SMNVEV (reference sequence). Deletions cut 3 bases from V and 7 bases from J, with 18 bases between. The length of the CDR3 is 15 residues. The CDR3 protein is CASSLTQSVLVGYTF. The CDR3, as DNA: TGTGCCAGCAGTTTGACTCAGAGTGTTCTTGTTGGCTACACCTTC.

The rearrangement uses TRBV28 and TRBJ2-6; maybe TRBD1 (6 bases). The CDR3 length is 16 residues. V lost 6 bases, J lost 0 bases, and 12 bases lay in between. Germline loops: CDR1 MDHEN, CDR2 SYDVKM. DNA of the CDR3: TGTGCCAGCAGATCGACAGGAACCTCTGGGGCCAACGTCCTGACTTTC. Encoded protein: CASRSTGTSGANVLTF. The full variable domain, rest sourced from reference TRBV28 and TRBJ2-6, is DVKVTQSSRYLVKRTGEKVFLECVQDMDHENMFWYRQDPGLGLRLIYFSYDVKMKEKGDIPEGYSVSREKKERFSLILESASTNQTSMYLCASRSTGTSGANVLTFGAGSRLTVL.

This clone showed up just a few times. CDR3 bases: TGTGCCAGCAGCTTGGTTGCCGCTAACAATGAGCAGTTCTTC. Amino acid sequence: CASSLVAANNEQFF. V gene TRBV5-6 combines with J gene TRBJ2-1; D is unresolved. V dropped 0 bases and J dropped 5 bases, with 9 bases sitting between them. The CDR3 runs 14 residues. Germline values: CDR1 SGHDT, CDR2 YYEEEE.